The 4 T cell receptor beta chains listed next were all sequenced from one sample in a study of T-cell memory formation after mild COVID-19. TCRdb re-analysed the 5' RACE reads in MiXCR, keeping a single row per CDR3 protein. Among 200,000 to 250,000 distinct CDR3 sequences listed, over 8.5% were seen once. The sequenced material came from PBMCs or a T cell subset sorted from them (not recorded which). The receptor source for this set is a man aged 18 to 35 who had mild COVID-19 (a few samples of this study predate the infection). Cell type and time point are not known.

The rearrangement joins TRBV7-9 to TRBJ2-7, with D unclear. Trimming left V 5 bases short and J 6 bases short, with 11 bases between. Germline CDR1 SEHNR, CDR2 FQNEAQ (reference sequence). This CDR3 region has 12 residues. Written as DNA, the CDR3 is TGTGCCAGCAGCCTCGCCTGGGGCGAGCAGTACTTC. Translation: CASSLAWGEQYF.

The V gene is TRBV6-5, the J gene TRBJ2-7, with D possibly being TRBD2 (5 bases). Germline values: CDR1 MNHEY, CDR2 SVGAGI. This CDR3 region has 16 residues. Deletions cut 0 bases from V and 5 bases from J, with 17 bases between. Here the CDR3 DNA reads TGTGCCAGCAGTTACTCTCGTGCGGGCCCCGGAGACGAGCAGTACTTC. Translated, it gives CASSYSRAGPGDEQYF.

This chain joins TRBV20-1 and TRBJ1-5; the match to TRBD1 covers 7 bases. CDR1 is DFQATT and CDR2 is SNEGSKA in the germline V gene (reference sequence). The CDR3 runs to 13 residues. V trimming: 6 bases; J trimming: 4 bases; junction bases outside the gene matches: 6. The CDR3 loop reads CSATSTGNQPQHF. The CDR3 nucleotides are TGCAGTGCCACCTCGACAGGGAATCAGCCCCAGCATTTT.

This clonotype was found once. The chain combines TRBV6-5 with TRBJ2-4; D unclear. Germline V gives CDR1 MNHEY, CDR2 SVGAGI. There are 14 residues in the CDR3. V shed 7 bases and J shed 0 bases, with 10 bases lying between them. Here the CDR3 reads CASIETLAKNIQYF. CDR3 nucleotide sequence: TGTGCCAGCATTGAGACGCTAGCCAAAAACATTCAGTACTTC.